Listed below are T cell receptor beta chains from one sample, sequenced in a study of T cell responses to AZD1222 COVID-19 vaccine. Some clones are missing from TCRdb's copy, which holds only in-frame ones; the method was immunoSEQ multiplex PCR. Of 150,000 to 160,000 clones in the sample, about 87% are singletons; the top ten hold roughly 2.9%. This specimen was peripheral blood, taken on day 0 of AZD1222 vaccination. All receptors come from an adult in good health. CDR3s include the opening cysteine and the closing phenylalanine or tryptophan. A D gene is named only where the DNA matches it firmly. Clone size is given for some rows only: seen once, a few or many times, or a class if the clone is expanded.

J gene: TRBJ2-7
clone size: .
D gene: .
V gene: TRBV6-5
CDR3 protein: CASSGNSYEQYF
CDR3 DNA: TGTGCCAGCAGCGGCAACTCCTACGAGCAGTACTTC

J gene: TRBJ2-5
clone size: .
D gene: TRBD2
V gene: TRBV7-6
CDR3 protein: CASSLARQAGGPRAETQYF
CDR3 DNA: TGTGCCAGCAGCTTAGCCCGCCAAGCGGGGGGCCCTAGGGCCGAGACCCAGTACTTC

J gene: TRBJ1-6
clone size: few
D gene: .
V gene: TRBV19
CDR3 protein: CASSIDLGNSPLHF
CDR3 DNA: TGTGCCAGTAGTATAGATCTCGGAAATTCACCCCTCCACTTT

J gene: TRBJ1-2
clone size: once
D gene: TRBD1
V gene: TRBV12-3/TRBV12-4
CDR3 protein: CALPGGDYGYTF
CDR3 DNA: TGTGCCCTCCCAGGGGGGGACTATGGCTACACCTTC

J gene: TRBJ2-7
clone size: .
D gene: TRBD1
V gene: TRBV10-2
CDR3 protein: CASSGPGQGSSYEQYF
CDR3 DNA: TGCGCCAGCAGTGGGCCGGGACAGGGTAGCTCCTACGAGCAGTACTTC

J gene: TRBJ1-1
clone size: once
D gene: .
V gene: TRBV12-3/TRBV12-4
CDR3 protein: CASSFREYTEAFF
CDR3 DNA: TGTGCCAGCAGTTTCAGGGAGTACACTGAAGCTTTCTTT

J gene: TRBJ1-2
clone size: .
D gene: .
V gene: TRBV5-5
CDR3 protein: CASSPLPGPNYGYTF
CDR3 DNA: TGTGCCAGCAGCCCCTTGCCGGGTCCTAACTATGGCTACACCTTC

J gene: TRBJ2-1
clone size: once
D gene: .
V gene: TRBV7-9
CDR3 protein: CASGGYPEKNEQFF
CDR3 DNA: TGTGCCAGTGGGGGGTACCCCGAGAAGAATGAGCAGTTCTTC

J gene: TRBJ2-1
clone size: once
D gene: TRBD2
V gene: TRBV4-1
CDR3 protein: CASSQDPRGNSYNEQFF
CDR3 DNA: TGCGCCAGCAGCCAAGATCCGCGGGGGAACTCCTACAATGAGCAGTTCTTC

J gene: TRBJ2-1
clone size: .
D gene: TRBD2
V gene: TRBV29-1
CDR3 protein: CSVQGTSGGDYNEQFF
CDR3 DNA: TGCAGCGTCCAAGGGACTAGCGGGGGGGACTACAATGAGCAGTTCTTC

J gene: TRBJ2-6
clone size: .
D gene: .
V gene: TRBV6-6
CDR3 protein: CASSQGPLVSGANVLTF
CDR3 DNA: TGTGCCAGCAGTCAGGGCCCCCTGGTCTCTGGGGCCAACGTCCTGACTTTC

J gene: TRBJ2-7
clone size: .
D gene: .
V gene: TRBV7-2
CDR3 protein: CASSLGTLAGSYEQYF
CDR3 DNA: TGTGCCAGCAGCTTAGGGACTCTGGCGGGCTCCTACGAGCAGTACTTC

J gene: TRBJ2-5
clone size: .
D gene: .
V gene: TRBV24-1
CDR3 protein: CATSEAGNQETQYF
CDR3 DNA: TGTGCCACCAGTGAAGCCGGGAATCAAGAGACCCAGTACTTC

J gene: TRBJ2-1
clone size: .
D gene: .
V gene: TRBV11-3
CDR3 protein: CASSLVGVGEQFF
CDR3 DNA: TGTGCCAGCAGCTTAGTGGGGGTTGGTGAGCAGTTCTTC

J gene: TRBJ1-1
clone size: .
D gene: TRBD1
V gene: TRBV7-9
CDR3 protein: CASSPGQGSTEAFF
CDR3 DNA: TGTGCCAGCAGCCCGGGACAGGGGAGCACTGAAGCTTTCTTT

J gene: TRBJ1-6
clone size: .
D gene: .
V gene: TRBV28
CDR3 protein: CASSLRGSPLHF
CDR3 DNA: TGTGCCAGCAGTTTAAGGGGCTCACCCCTCCACTTT

J gene: TRBJ1-4
clone size: .
D gene: TRBD1
V gene: TRBV7-9
CDR3 protein: CASSKITGENEKLFF
CDR3 DNA: TGTGCCAGCAGCAAAATAACAGGGGAGAATGAAAAACTGTTTTTT

J gene: TRBJ2-3
clone size: .
D gene: .
V gene: TRBV7-2
CDR3 protein: CASSLVGGRSDTQYF
CDR3 DNA: TGTGCCAGCAGCTTAGTCGGGGGCAGGTCAGATACGCAGTATTTT

J gene: TRBJ1-6
clone size: .
D gene: TRBD1
V gene: TRBV5-5
CDR3 protein: CASSPTGDNNSPLHF
CDR3 DNA: TGTGCCAGCAGCCCGACAGGGGACAATAATTCACCCCTCCACTTT

J gene: TRBJ2-7
clone size: .
D gene: .
V gene: TRBV10-3
CDR3 protein: CAISEPGHGIEQYF
CDR3 DNA: TGTGCCATCAGTGAACCGGGACACGGGATTGAGCAGTACTTC

J gene: TRBJ1-2
clone size: .
D gene: TRBD1
V gene: TRBV3-1/TRBV3-2
CDR3 protein: CASSLGTGNYGYTF
CDR3 DNA: TGTGCCAGCAGCCTCGGGACAGGGAACTATGGCTACACCTTC

J gene: TRBJ1-1
clone size: .
D gene: .
V gene: TRBV5-1
CDR3 protein: CASSLEGSGRTEAFF
CDR3 DNA: TGCGCCAGCAGCTTGGAGGGCAGTGGCCGGACTGAAGCTTTCTTT

J gene: TRBJ1-1
clone size: .
D gene: TRBD1
V gene: TRBV6-5
CDR3 protein: CASSTPGQGRTEAFF
CDR3 DNA: TGTGCCAGCAGCACCCCGGGACAGGGTAGGACTGAAGCTTTCTTT

J gene: TRBJ2-6
clone size: .
D gene: .
V gene: TRBV28
CDR3 protein: CASSSRGSGANVLTF
CDR3 DNA: TGTGCCAGCAGTTCCCGAGGATCTGGGGCCAACGTCCTGACTTTC

J gene: TRBJ2-1
clone size: .
D gene: .
V gene: TRBV28
CDR3 protein: CASSVVHEQFF
CDR3 DNA: TGTGCCAGCAGTGTAGTCCATGAGCAGTTCTTC

J gene: TRBJ2-1
clone size: .
D gene: .
V gene: TRBV6-2/TRBV6-3
CDR3 protein: CASSYRVDSSSYNEQFF
CDR3 DNA: TGTGCCAGCAGTTACAGAGTGGATTCTAGCTCCTACAATGAGCAGTTCTTC

J gene: TRBJ1-2
clone size: .
D gene: .
V gene: TRBV12-3/TRBV12-4
CDR3 protein: CASSYFHGYTF
CDR3 DNA: TGTGCCAGCAGTTATTTCCATGGCTACACCTTC

J gene: TRBJ1-2
clone size: .
D gene: .
V gene: TRBV5-1
CDR3 protein: CASSSISFRGGFDGYTF
CDR3 DNA: TGCGCCAGCAGCTCGATTTCCTTCCGCGGGGGATTCGATGGCTACACCTTC

J gene: TRBJ2-7
clone size: .
D gene: .
V gene: TRBV7-2
CDR3 protein: CASSPKPPGRGPKREQYF
CDR3 DNA: TGTGCCAGCAGCCCCAAGCCACCTGGCCGGGGACCAAAGAGGGAGCAGTACTTC

J gene: TRBJ2-2
clone size: .
D gene: .
V gene: TRBV11-2
CDR3 protein: CASSSRVSGGELFF
CDR3 DNA: TGTGCCAGCAGCTCCCGGGTTAGTGGCGGGGAGCTGTTTTTT